What follows describes a single T cell receptor beta chain. Its antigen is as yet unknown. Doses given second, at about 4 or about 12 weeks, were pooled. The data are from a study of T cell responses to AZD1222 COVID-19 vaccine. Study outcomes and limitations: Among spike-specific TCRs, nearly half reportedly target unmutated variant regions. Spike was spanned by vaccine-associated CD4 TCRs, with dominance at 160-218 and 743-854.

Germline V gives CDR1 MDHEN, CDR2 SYDVKM. This CDR3 region has 12 residues. Trimming cost V 1 base and J 8 bases; bases outside gene matches: 1. The repertoire was sequenced with immunoSEQ multiplex PCR; TCRdb's copy has only in-frame clones and lacks some. The table records 100,000 to 150,000 clones, roughly nine tenths of them present only once. The TCR was taken from an adult who received the AZD1222 COVID-19 vaccine. The J gene is TRBJ1-2, the V gene TRBV28, with 7 bases lining up with TRBD1. Sequencing was performed on peripheral blood, taken 28 days after the second AZD1222 dose. CDR3 sequence: CASSLSTGGYTF. The CDR3 coding sequence is TGTGCCAGCAGTTTATCGACAGGGGGCTACACCTTC.